The present TCR beta chain was sequenced within a study of blood T cell repertoires in COVID-19 (dated by TCRdb to the early 2020s). In terms of the full investigation: Samples covering the acute and convalescent phases of COVID-19 were provided by collaborators in the United States, Italy and Spain. The prospective study material was composed of cDNA or gDNA derived from T cells, B-cell-depleted T cells, or PBMCs. Subjects who had been exposed to COVID-19, were actively infected with it, or had recovered from it provided the deeply sampled blood TCRbeta repertoires that made up the dataset. The repertoires were released in a freely available public database meant as a resource for research on the immune response to SARS-CoV-2. Samples were obtained from the ongoing ImmuneRACE study (first 160 participants) and from over a thousand subjects provided by 6 global collaborators. The sample metadata nearly always contained a de-identified subject ID, COVID-19 status, age in years and sex. HLA class I and class II types, where available, came from metadata supplied by the sample provider rather than from assay-based typing. Points the paper makes about the study in general: The quantity of clinical and demographic metadata differed by source and by participant and was supplied without curation.

Participants in the prospective study were aged roughly 18 to 100 years, lived in under 30 United States geographic areas, and enrolled through a virtual design. Cohort assignment in the prospective study relied on participant-reported clinical history from a screening survey and a study questionnaire. Recovered participants in ImmuneRACE Cohort 3 were defined by two consecutive negative NP/OP PCR tests, clearance by a healthcare professional, or resolution of symptoms. In the prospective study, whole blood, serum and a nasopharyngeal or oropharyngeal swab were collected from each participant by mobile phlebotomists. Participants in the prospective study had the option to provide additional blood draws and questionnaires over a 2-month period. Blood samples from the prospective study were shipped frozen or at room temperature prior to DNA extraction. Worth noting for this clone: Its antigen is unknown. Base qualities are not recorded, but no much larger clone differs from it by a single base.

Cut back by 1 base and 2 bases, the V and J ends lie 9 bases apart. Including the terminal cysteine and phenylalanine, the CDR3 comprises 15 residues. Only the CDR3 DNA stays, 45 bases, in frame from base 1. The germline V gene (reference sequence) specifies LNHNV as CDR1 and YYDKDF as CDR2. TCRbeta CDR3 regions were amplified from genomic DNA using the immunoSEQ Assay, a bias-controlled multiplex PCR. Turning to the authors' computational methods: Within the assay, amplification of reference gene primers was used to estimate how many nucleated cells each sample contained. Sequence reads were collapsed and filtered to measure the absolute abundance of every unique TCRbeta CDR3 rearrangement. For each sample, productive Simpson clonality was calculated as the square root of Simpson's diversity index over productive rearrangements. The source is immuneACCESS, and TCRdb retained only in-frame sequences with V and J called. Part of the clones is not carried over; for the studies checked, unresolved V genes explain less than half of this, and the remainder is unexplained. V and J calls and clone size come straight from that table; D and trimming were deduced from the DNA. Counted in this sample were about 300,000 clones; 86% of them appeared once. The ten largest account for approximately 2.6% of the sample.

The rearrangement combines TRBV15 with TRBJ1-3, with the identity of the D gene unclear. This sequence originates from a woman aged 18-29 years who had recovered from COVID-19. Sequencing used PBMCs or T cells enriched from blood (not recorded which). In nucleotide form, the sequence is TGTGCCACCAGCAGAGTTGCAGGAACTGGAAACACCATATATTTT. Its coded protein is CATSRVAGTGNTIYF.